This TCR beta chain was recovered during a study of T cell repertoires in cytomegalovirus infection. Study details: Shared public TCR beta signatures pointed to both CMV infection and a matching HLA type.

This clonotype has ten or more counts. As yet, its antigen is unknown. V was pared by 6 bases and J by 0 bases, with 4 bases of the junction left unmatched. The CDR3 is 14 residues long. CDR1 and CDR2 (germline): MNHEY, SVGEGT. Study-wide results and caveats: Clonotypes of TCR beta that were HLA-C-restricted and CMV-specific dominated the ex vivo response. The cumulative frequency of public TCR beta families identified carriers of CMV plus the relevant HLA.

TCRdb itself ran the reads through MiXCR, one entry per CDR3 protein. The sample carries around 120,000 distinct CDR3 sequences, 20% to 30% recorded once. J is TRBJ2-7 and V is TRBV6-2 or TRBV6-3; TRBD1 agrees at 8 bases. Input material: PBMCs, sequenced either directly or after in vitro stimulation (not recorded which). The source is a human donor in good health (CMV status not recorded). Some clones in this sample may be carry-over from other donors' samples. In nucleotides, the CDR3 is TGTGCCAGCAGCCGGACAGGGAACTCCTACGAGCAGTACTTC. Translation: CASSRTGNSYEQYF.